The 9 T cell receptor beta chains reported below all come from one sample, sequenced in a study of early T cells in non-severe SARS-CoV-2 infection. Each CDR3 protein is one row after TCRdb ran MiXCR on the 5' RACE reads. This sample carries 50,000 to 60,000 distinct CDR3 sequences, 6.6% of them seen once, and the ten largest clones take roughly 5%. Sequencing used whole blood, obtained at baseline. Every receptor here comes from an adult who was a healthcare worker with PCR-confirmed SARS-CoV-2 infection or an uninfected control (not recorded which).

The genes are TRBV11-2 and TRBJ2-7, with D possibly TRBD2 on 6 matching bases. V lost 1 base and J 2 bases, leaving 21 bases between the germline ends. The germline CDR1 and CDR2 sequences are SGHAT and FQNNGV. The CDR3 runs to 18 residues. Here the CDR3 reads CASSLVMMGLRTPYEQYF. The CDR3 coding sequence is TGTGCCAGCAGCTTAGTTATGATGGGACTGAGGACGCCCTACGAGCAGTACTTC. The entire variable domain, with the rest obtained from reference TRBV11-2 and TRBJ2-7, is as follows: EAGVAQSPRYKIIEKRQSVAFWCNPISGHATLYWYQQILGQGPKLLIQFQNNGVVDDSQLPKDRFSAERLKGVDSTLKIQPAKLEDSAVYLCASSLVMMGLRTPYEQYFGPGTRLTVT.

This clonotype was seen more than once but under ten times. This rearrangement joins TRBV9 to TRBJ2-7; possibly TRBD1 or TRBD2 for D (5 bases each). Germline values: CDR1 SGDLS, CDR2 YYNGEE. The germline V and J ends were trimmed by 0 bases and 3 bases, with 10 bases remaining between them. The CDR3 has 14 amino acids. CDR3 nucleotide sequence: TGTGCCAGCAGCGTAGAGGGACGGATCTACGAGCAGTACTTC. This gives the protein CASSVEGRIYEQYF. Variable domain in full (rest from reference TRBV9 and TRBJ2-7): DSGVTQTPKHLITATGQRVTLRCSPRSGDLSVYWYQQSLDQGLQFLIQYYNGEERAKGNILERFSAQQFPDLHSELNLSSLELGDSALYFCASSVEGRIYEQYFGPGTRLTVT.

In this sample, this clonotype turned up many times. The chain has TRBV19 and TRBJ1-1; D unresolved. In germline, CDR1 is LNHDA, CDR2 SQIVND (reference sequence). This CDR3 is built from 18 residues. The ends were cut back, 6 bases at V and 4 bases at J, with 27 bases in the middle. CDR3 nucleotides: TGTGCCAGTAGCCTCGGAGGGCACAGCGGCAGAAGGTCCACTGAAGCTTTCTTT. Its protein is CASSLGGHSGRRSTEAFF.

This clonotype appeared a few times. The V and J genes are TRBV12-3 or TRBV12-4 and TRBJ1-5, with D unresolved. The CDR3 length is 11 residues. The germline V and J ends were trimmed by 5 bases and 6 bases, with 5 bases remaining between them. The CDR3 is CASSRSQPQHF. The DNA of the CDR3 is TGTGCCAGCAGTCGAAGTCAGCCCCAGCATTTT.

Worth noting for this clonotype: Possible read error: a much larger clone is one base away. The rearrangement links TRBV19 to TRBJ2-3; D gene ambiguous. Germline lookup yields CDR1 LNHDA and CDR2 SQIVND (reference sequence). This CDR3 region has 15 residues. The DNA of the CDR3 is TGTGCCAGTAGCAGCCTCAATTATAGTAGGAATACGCAGTGTTTT. It codes for CASSSLNYSRNTQCF.

This clonotype was picked up a small number of times. This chain connects TRBV6-2 or TRBV6-3 to TRBJ2-7; the D gene is possibly TRBD2 (5 bases). The CDR3 consists of 14 residues. V was clipped by 2 bases and J by 1 base, with 9 bases between them. Germline V lookup: CDR1 MNHEY, CDR2 SVGEGT. CDR3 residues: CASSYGRGSYEQYF. The CDR3 DNA reads as TGTGCCAGCAGTTACGGACGCGGGTCCTACGAGCAGTACTTC.

This clonotype came up many times. The genes are TRBV12-3 or TRBV12-4 and TRBJ1-2, with 7 bases that match TRBD1. The CDR3 extends over 14 amino acids. The J segment lost 6 bases and the V segment lost 6 bases, leaving 10 bases of the junction unmatched. For the CDR3, the DNA is TGTGCCAGCAGGCCGTCTAACAGGGGTCATGGCTACACCTTC. It specifies CASRPSNRGHGYTF.

This clonotype has just a few counts. The chain uses TRBV4-1 and TRBJ2-1; no clear D gene. V lost 4 bases and J 13 bases, leaving 17 bases between the germline ends. The CDR3 has 13 residues. The germline V gene encodes CDR1 MGHRA and CDR2 YSYEKL. The CDR3 nucleotides are TGCGCCAGCAGCCTCTTCAACGACGAGCAACAGTTCTTC. Amino acids: CASSLFNDEQQFF.

The J gene is TRBJ2-5, the V gene TRBV28, with D unclear. The CDR3 spans 12 residues. CDR1 and CDR2 from the germline V gene are MDHEN and SYDVKM. Trimming removed 5 bases from V and 6 bases from J, with 10 bases in between. The CDR3 sequence is CASSLLVQTQYF. The CDR3 nucleotides are TGTGCCAGCAGTCTCCTGGTTCAGACCCAGTACTTC. The whole variable domain, remainder taken from reference TRBV28 and TRBJ2-5, is DVKVTQSSRYLVKRTGEKVFLECVQDMDHENMFWYRQDPGLGLRLIYFSYDVKMKEKGDIPEGYSVSREKKERFSLILESASTNQTSMYLCASSLLVQTQYFGPGTRLLVL.